This entry concerns a single T cell receptor beta chain. Its antigen is unidentified. The source of the sample is a study of naive CD8 T cells in extremely preterm neonates. Findings of the study overall: Productive template counts varied among preterm samples, a noted limitation. Compared with older groups, preterm CDR3s were shorter, with fewer N additions and less trimming.

Germline V gene data show CDR1 as SEHNR and CDR2 as FQNEAQ (reference sequence). CDR3 length: 19 amino acids. J gave up 4 bases and V 4 bases, and 14 bases lay outside the gene matches. Measured with immunoSEQ multiplex PCR; TCRdb has only the in-frame clones, and not every one. The sample consists of several thousand clones, approximately 98% of them appearing once. The sequence was collected from a human donor in good health. The sequenced sample was naive CD8+ T cells from blood. The V gene is TRBV7-9, the J gene TRBJ2-6; 9 positions match TRBD2. CDR3 in amino acids: CASSYTQAGGFYGANVLTF. Written as DNA, the CDR3 is TGTGCCAGCAGCTATACTCAAGCGGGGGGATTCTACGGGGCCAACGTCCTGACTTTC.